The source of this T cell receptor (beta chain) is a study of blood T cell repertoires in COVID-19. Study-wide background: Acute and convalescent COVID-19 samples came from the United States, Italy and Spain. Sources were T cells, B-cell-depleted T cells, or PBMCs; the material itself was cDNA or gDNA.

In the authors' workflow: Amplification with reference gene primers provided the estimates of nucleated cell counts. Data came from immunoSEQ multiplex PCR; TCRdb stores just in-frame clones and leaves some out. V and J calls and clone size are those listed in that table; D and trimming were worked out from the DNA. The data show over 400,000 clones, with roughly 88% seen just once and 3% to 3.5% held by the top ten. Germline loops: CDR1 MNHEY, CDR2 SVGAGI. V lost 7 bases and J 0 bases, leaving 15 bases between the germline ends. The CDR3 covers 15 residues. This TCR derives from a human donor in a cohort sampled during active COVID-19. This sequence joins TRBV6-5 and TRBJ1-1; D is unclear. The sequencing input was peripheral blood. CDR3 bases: TGTGCCAGCAACTGGGCAGAGATTATGAACACTGAAGCTTTCTTT. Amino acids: CASNWAEIMNTEAFF.